The T cell receptor beta chain under discussion was sequenced for a study of T cell changes during pregnancy in multiple sclerosis. Germline V gene sequence: CDR1 SGHAT, CDR2 FQNNGV. The CDR3 contains 14 residues. The germline V and J ends were trimmed by 0 bases and 3 bases, with 6 bases remaining between them. Profiling relied on immunoSEQ multiplex PCR, and the TCRdb table lists in-frame clones only, not all of them. The table records tens of thousands of clones, around 92% of them present only once. The source is a female donor in good health, enrolled as a control in a pregnancy study. This specimen consisted of CD4+ T cells from peripheral blood mononuclear cells, obtained after pregnancy. J is TRBJ1-3 and V is TRBV11-2, with D hard to call. The CDR3 protein is CASSLEQFGNTIYF. CDR3 coding DNA: TGTGCCAGCAGCTTAGAACAGTTTGGAAACACCATATATTTT.